The 17 T cell receptor beta chains presented below share a single source sample, sequenced in a study of blood T cell repertoires in COVID-19. Here immunoSEQ multiplex PCR was the method, and the copy in TCRdb shows in-frame clones only, minus some. Of roughly 68,000 clones in the sample, 65% to 90% were seen once. Specimen: peripheral blood. Source of these receptors: an elderly man with active COVID-19.

J is TRBJ1-4 and V is TRBV7-9; D might be TRBD1 (5 bases). The CDR3 runs 14 residues. Trimming shortened V by 4 bases and J by 7 bases, and 13 bases separated the two germline ends. The V gene's germline CDR1 is SEHNR and CDR2 FQNEAQ (reference sequence). The CDR3: CASSSAGRGEKLFF. CDR3 DNA sequence: TGTGCCAGCAGCTCCGCGGGGAGGGGTGAAAAACTGTTTTTT.

This chain links TRBV27 with TRBJ1-2; no clear D. CDR3 size: 17 residues. The V end was cut by 5 bases, the J end by 2 bases, with 21 bases between. Germline CDR1 and CDR2: MNHEY and SMNVEV (reference sequence). CDR3 in amino acids: CASSPILATGMNYGYTF. The CDR3 nucleotides are TGTGCCAGCAGTCCTATTTTGGCAACGGGAATGAACTATGGCTACACCTTC.

The V gene is TRBV7-8, the J gene TRBJ1-1, with 8 bases lining up with TRBD1. The CDR3 has 15 amino acids. Losses at the gene ends were 4 bases for V and 1 base for J; bases not matched to a gene: 5. In germline, CDR1 is SGHVS, CDR2 FQNEAQ. Here the CDR3 reads CASSSWTGTNTEAFF. The CDR3 DNA sequence: TGTGCCAGCAGCTCATGGACAGGGACGAACACTGAAGCTTTCTTT. Based on the CDR3 plus reference TRBV7-8 and TRBJ1-1, the full variable domain is GAGVSQSPRYKVAKRGQDVALRCDPISGHVSLFWYQQALGQGPEFLTYFQNEAQLDKSGLPSDRFFAERPEGSVSTLKIQRTQQEDSAVYLCASSSWTGTNTEAFFGQGTRLTVV.

This chain connects TRBV11-2 to TRBJ1-3; possible D gene TRBD1, 6 bases. Looked up from germline, CDR1 is SGHAT and CDR2 is FQNNGV. V was pared by 5 bases and J by 3 bases, with 14 bases between. The CDR3 loop spans 15 amino acids. Here the CDR3 DNA reads TGTGCCAGCAGCCCCCGGACAGCCTTTGGAAACACCATATATTTT. It yields the protein CASSPRTAFGNTIYF.

The chain links TRBV7-2 to TRBJ2-4; weak D call: TRBD1 (6 bases). Germline V CDR1 and CDR2: SGHTA, FQGNSA. CDR3 length equals 16 residues. V was trimmed by 2 bases and J by 3 bases, leaving 14 bases between them. The CDR3 here is CASSLSTVRGKNIQYF. CDR3 DNA: TGTGCCAGCAGCTTATCTACGGTCAGGGGCAAAAACATTCAGTACTTC.

This chain joins TRBV27 and TRBJ2-7, with D maybe TRBD2 (5 bases). This CDR3 comprises 15 residues. The germline CDR1 and CDR2 sequences are MNHEY and SMNVEV (reference sequence). Trimming removed 5 bases at V and 2 bases at J, with 16 bases between. Here the CDR3 reads CASSPKRRDTYEQYF. CDR3 nucleotide sequence: TGTGCCAGCAGTCCTAAACGACGGGATACCTACGAGCAGTACTTC.

The CDR3 is CASSPQGQGLGYTF. The CDR3 nucleotides read TGTGCCAGCAGCCCACAAGGACAGGGGCTTGGCTACACCTTC. The chain uses TRBV5-6 and TRBJ1-2, with 9 bases that match TRBD1. Germline V gene sequence: CDR1 SGHDT, CDR2 YYEEEE. The trim removed 4 bases at V and 7 bases at J, leaving 8 bases unmatched. The CDR3 is 14 residues long.

The chain recombines TRBV25-1 with TRBJ1-2; D unresolved. The CDR3 consists of 16 residues. Germline V lookup: CDR1 MGHDK, CDR2 SYGVNS. Trimming cost V 1 base and J 5 bases, with 17 bases left between them. The CDR3: CASSESLAGGLYGYTF. DNA of the CDR3: TGTGCCAGCAGTGAATCTCTGGCAGGTGGGCTTTATGGCTACACCTTC.

The V gene is TRBV6-5, the J gene TRBJ2-2, with D perhaps TRBD1 (6 bases). In germline, CDR1 is MNHEY, CDR2 SVGAGI. The CDR3 is 14 residues long. V lost 10 bases and J lost 2, with 14 bases in between. CDR3 sequence reads: CATSLGTNTGELFF. The CDR3 nucleotides are TGTGCCACCTCTTTAGGGACAAACACCGGGGAGCTGTTTTTT.

The chain uses TRBV2 and TRBJ1-1; 11 nucleotides line up with TRBD1. This CDR3 has 14 residues. CDR1 SNHLY and CDR2 FYNNEI come from the germline V gene. V lost 6 bases to trimming and J lost 4 bases; unmatched junction nucleotides: 4. CDR3 coding DNA: TGTGCCAGCAGACGGGACAGGGGGGGCACTGAAGCTTTCTTT. This codes for CASRRDRGGTEAFF.

This clone turned up a few times. The V and J genes are TRBV19 and TRBJ2-2; 14 bases align to TRBD2. Germline CDR1 is LNHDA and CDR2 is SQIVND (reference sequence). The CDR3 loop spans 18 amino acids. V lost 3 bases and J lost 0; bases outside the gene matches: 3. This CDR3 reads CASSIGLAGGANTGELFF. The DNA of the CDR3 is TGTGCCAGTAGTATCGGACTAGCGGGGGGAGCGAACACCGGGGAGCTGTTTTTT.

This clone was seen a few times. CDR3 region: CASSILQGLNTEAFF. The CDR3 DNA reads as TGTGCCAGCAGTATTCTACAGGGCCTGAACACTGAAGCTTTCTTT. The gene calls are TRBV6-2 or TRBV6-3 and TRBJ1-1; TRBD1 is a possible D gene (6 bases). Germline V gives CDR1 MNHEY, CDR2 SVGEGT. The CDR3 length is 15 residues. V lost 5 bases, J lost 0 bases, and 13 bases lay in between.

The chain employs TRBV30 and TRBJ2-7; TRBD1 matches 11 bases. V was clipped by 0 bases and J by 7 bases; unmatched bases: 5. The CDR3 runs to 14 residues. CDR1 and CDR2 from the germline V gene are GTSNPN and SVGIG (reference sequence). The CDR3 loop is CAWSVWTGGREQYF. CDR3 in DNA: TGTGCCTGGAGTGTGTGGACAGGGGGCAGGGAGCAGTACTTC.

The CDR3 sequence is CASSLSGINEQFF. CDR3 DNA: TGTGCCAGCAGCCTTAGCGGGATCAATGAGCAGTTCTTC. The chain has TRBV12-3 or TRBV12-4 and TRBJ2-1; 8 bases are a match to TRBD2. The CDR3 runs to 13 residues. Losses at the gene ends were 6 bases for V and 6 bases for J; bases not matched to a gene: 4.

The genes are TRBV6-5 and TRBJ1-2; D is uncertain. V was shortened by 7 bases and J by 8 bases, with 11 bases between the two germline ends. CDR1 and CDR2 (germline): MNHEY, SVGAGI. This CDR3 spans 11 amino acids. The CDR3 protein is CASTSNEGYTF. DNA for the CDR3: TGTGCCAGCACGTCGAACGAGGGCTACACCTTC.

The rearrangement uses TRBV7-9 and TRBJ2-1; D unclear. The CDR3 contains 12 residues. Trimming shortened V by 4 bases and J by 7 bases, and 8 bases separated the two germline ends. The germline gives CDR1 SEHNR, CDR2 FQNEAQ (reference sequence). In DNA form, the CDR3 reads TGTGCCAGCAGCTCCGCGGTAAATGAGCAGTTCTTC. Amino acid sequence: CASSSAVNEQFF.

The chain carries TRBV6-5 and TRBJ2-7, with TRBD1 matching over 8 bases. Per germline, CDR1 MNHEY and CDR2 SVGAGI. V shed 6 bases, J shed 6 bases, and the junction held 7 bases outside the gene matches. The CDR3 contains 13 residues. The CDR3 DNA sequence: TGTGCCAGCAGAACCGGGACAGGAACCGAGCAGTACTTC. Protein: CASRTGTGTEQYF.